This T cell receptor beta chain was found in a study of blood T cell repertoires in COVID-19. V was clipped by 4 bases and J by 6 bases; unmatched bases: 6. The CDR3 length is 15 residues. Germline assignment: CDR1 KGHDR and CDR2 SFDVKD. Assay: immunoSEQ multiplex PCR; the TCRdb copy retains only in-frame clones and omits some. The sample carries under 450,000 clones, over 75% recorded once. The rearrangement uses TRBV24-1 and TRBJ1-4; 8 bases agree with TRBD1. The sequence came from a woman in her 30s who had recovered from COVID-19. The source material was PBMCs or T cells enriched from blood (not recorded which). In nucleotides, the CDR3 is TGTGCCACCAGTGACCCCGGGACAGGAGATGAAAAACTGTTTTTT. Protein product: CATSDPGTGDEKLFF.